The 2 T cell receptor beta chains below were found in one sample sequenced in a study of blood T cell repertoires in COVID-19. Profiling relied on immunoSEQ multiplex PCR, and the TCRdb table lists in-frame clones only, not all of them. The sample holds 200,000 to 250,000 clones, more than 80% seen once. The sequencing input was peripheral blood. The receptor source for this set is a woman at least 80 years old with COVID-19, enrolled during active disease.

The chain combines TRBV18 with TRBJ2-5, with D maybe TRBD2 (6 bases). Trimming left V 2 bases short and J 5 bases short, with 12 bases between. The CDR3 extends over 14 amino acids. Germline loops: CDR1 KGHSH, CDR2 LQKENI. The CDR3 sequence: CASSPSASAETQYF. The CDR3 region has the DNA TGTGCCAGCTCACCATCGGCTAGCGCGGAGACCCAGTACTTC.

For this clone: The junction departs from germline at one end; a sequencing error may be responsible. The V call is TRBV4-3, the J call TRBJ2-2; the match to TRBD2 covers 12 bases. CDR1 and CDR2 (germline): LGHNA, YSLEER. This CDR3 comprises 19 residues. CDR3: CASSQEPGLAGSNTGELFF. The CDR3 DNA is TGCGCCAGCAGTCAAGAGCCGGGACTAGCGGGTTCGAACACCGGGGAGCTGTTTTTT.